This T cell receptor beta chain came from a study of immune heterogeneity within non-small cell lung tumors. Study-wide context: In total, the tumors were 4 squamous cell carcinomas, some ten non-squamous carcinomas and 1 not otherwise specified.

The V and J ends lost 3 bases and 4 bases respectively, with 6 bases between them. CDR1 and CDR2 from the germline V gene are DFQATT and SNEGSKA (reference sequence). CDR3 length equals 11 residues. By sample fraction, this clonotype is medium-sized. What it binds is not known. Findings and limits, study-wide: Significant yet moderate, the positive correlation between local T-cell clonality and local tumor mutational burden reached an R of about 0.33. High-frequency T-cell receptor beta clonotypes were largely distinct between individual patients.

TCR beta CDR3 was amplified by multiplex PCR, first round nine to eleven cycles, 32 V and 13 J primers. TCRdb re-analysed the multiplex PCR reads in MiXCR, keeping a single row per CDR3 protein. The table lists about 12,000 distinct CDR3 sequences, about 20% of them singletons. Bulk tumor genomic DNA, 600 ng per sample, was the template. Taken during surgery, several biopsies per primary tumor were spaced as far apart as possible within the tumor mass. Those enrolled were patients newly diagnosed with untreated non-small cell lung cancer and undergoing curative surgery. Surgery with curative intent was being performed on the donors, who were newly diagnosed non-small cell lung cancer patients.

The source of this sequence is a man between 60 and 70 years old with non-small cell lung cancer. Material: lung tumor tissue. The chain links TRBV20-1 to TRBJ1-1; D uncertain. The DNA of the CDR3 is TGCAGTGCTAGTACGGGCACTGAAGCTTTCTTT. It encodes CSASTGTEAFF.